Listed below are T cell receptor beta chains from one sample, sequenced in a study of identical twins. TCRdb independently ran MiXCR on the 5' RACE reads; one entry per CDR3 protein. The table has under 900,000 distinct CDR3 sequences, roughly 12% seen once. The same data also went into a second study, on yellow fever vaccine responses in identical twins.

Sequencing was done on a sample of PBMCs. The receptors shown here come from a woman under 30 in good health. Both conserved end residues are part of each CDR3. Each record gives: V gene, J gene, D gene, clone size, CDR3 protein, CDR3 DNA. The D gene is left open where the match is weak. Size is omitted from some rows. Given values are once, few, many or a class for expanded clones.

TRBV6-5	TRBJ1-4	.	.	CASSYTGNGEKLFF	TGTGCCAGCAGTTACACAGGGAATGGTGAAAAACTGTTTTTT
TRBV24-1	TRBJ2-2	TRBD1	few	CATGTGRLVGELFF	TGTGCCACGGGGACAGGGAGATTAGTCGGGGAGCTGTTTTTT
TRBV20-1	TRBJ2-3	TRBD2	few	CSANRRGLAGAYTQYF	TGCAGTGCTAATCGTCGAGGACTAGCGGGGGCTTATACGCAGTATTTT
TRBV3-1	TRBJ2-1	.	few	CASSQGASSYNEQFF	TGTGCCAGCAGCCAAGGAGCTAGCTCCTACAATGAGCAGTTCTTC
TRBV20-1	TRBJ2-3	.	few	CSASWSGSTDTQYF	TGCAGTGCTAGCTGGTCGGGGAGCACAGATACGCAGTATTTT
TRBV24-1	TRBJ2-5	.	few	CATSDFAGAGETQYF	TGTGCCACCAGTGACTTTGCAGGGGCAGGGGAGACCCAGTACTTC
TRBV12-3/TRBV12-4	TRBJ2-2	TRBD1	many	CASKGQGALHTGELFF	TGTGCCAGCAAGGGACAGGGGGCTTTACACACCGGGGAGCTGTTTTTT
TRBV7-9	TRBJ2-6	.	.	CASSLGRHSGANVLTF	TGTGCCAGCAGCTTGGGTCGGCACTCTGGGGCCAACGTCCTGACTTTC
TRBV5-1	TRBJ2-5	.	.	CASSLEGAGETQYF	TGCGCCAGCAGCTTGGAGGGCGCCGGGGAGACCCAGTACTTC
TRBV5-1	TRBJ1-2	.	.	CASSLGRAYGYTF	TGCGCCAGCAGCTTGGGCCGGGCCTATGGCTACACCTTC
TRBV5-1	TRBJ2-7	.	.	CASKEDREYEQYF	TGCGCCAGCAAGGAGGACAGAGAGTACGAGCAGTACTTC
TRBV7-6	TRBJ2-3	TRBD2	.	CASSLGSGGTFTDTQYF	TGTGCCAGCAGCTTAGGTTCCGGGGGGACTTTCACAGATACGCAGTATTTT
TRBV6-1	TRBJ2-5	.	few	CASPETGEETQYF	TGTGCCAGCCCCGAGACTGGAGAAGAGACCCAGTACTTC
TRBV9	TRBJ2-3	.	.	CASSESTSDFTRDTQYF	TGTGCCAGCAGCGAATCGACTAGTGACTTCACGAGAGATACGCAGTATTTT
TRBV5-1	TRBJ1-1	TRBD1	few	CASGGTGGTEAFF	TGCGCCAGCGGCGGGACAGGGGGCACTGAAGCTTTCTTT
TRBV19	TRBJ2-2	TRBD1	.	CASSIRQGVNTGELFF	TGTGCCAGTAGTATTCGACAGGGAGTGAACACCGGGGAGCTGTTTTTT
TRBV2	TRBJ1-2	.	.	CATRDRGLAGYTF	TGTGCCACCAGAGACAGAGGGCTTGCTGGCTACACCTTC
TRBV10-3	TRBJ1-6	TRBD1	.	CAIGQEENSPLHF	TGTGCCATCGGACAGGAGGAAAATTCACCCCTCCACTTT
TRBV29-1	TRBJ1-1	.	many	CSTGGGSGNTEAFF	TGCAGCACCGGTGGGGGGTCCGGGAACACTGAAGCTTTCTTT
TRBV29-1	TRBJ2-3	TRBD1	many	CSVGTGTDTQYF	TGCAGCGTTGGGACAGGGACAGATACGCAGTATTTT
TRBV24-1	TRBJ2-1	TRBD1	few	CATSDFETGAYNEQFF	TGTGCCACCAGTGATTTTGAGACAGGGGCCTACAATGAGCAGTTCTTC
TRBV10-3	TRBJ2-3	TRBD2	few	CAITSGLSTDTQYF	TGTGCCATCACTAGCGGCCTTAGCACAGATACGCAGTATTTT
TRBV5-6	TRBJ1-2	TRBD1	.	CASSTDRKYGYTF	TGTGCCAGCAGCACGGACAGGAAATATGGCTACACCTTC
TRBV10-3	TRBJ2-1	TRBD2	many	CATSPTSGNEQFF	TGTGCCACCTCCCCGACTAGCGGGAATGAGCAGTTCTTC
TRBV12-3/TRBV12-4	TRBJ2-7	.	few	CASSTGGGSSYEQYF	TGTGCCAGCAGCACCGGGGGTGGGAGCTCCTACGAGCAGTACTTC
TRBV4-1	TRBJ2-1	TRBD2	few	CASSQVLAGRYNEQFF	TGCGCCAGCAGCCAAGTACTAGCGGGCCGTTACAATGAGCAGTTCTTC
TRBV19	TRBJ1-4	.	.	CASRPTDDNEKLFF	TGTGCCAGTAGGCCGACCGACGATAATGAAAAACTGTTTTTT
TRBV7-8	TRBJ2-1	TRBD1	few	CASSLAGTGKRNEQFF	TGTGCCAGCAGCTTAGCCGGGACAGGGAAGCGCAATGAGCAGTTCTTC